This TCR beta chain was sequenced during a study of CXCR3-negative and CXCR3-positive naive CD8 T cells. This CDR3 spans 16 amino acids. Germline V lookup: CDR1 SGDLS, CDR2 YYNGEE. Through 5' RACE with UMI labels, the TRB cDNA libraries were prepared. TCRdb processed the 5' RACE reads again and assigns one entry to each CDR3 protein, with no DNA. This sample carries approximately 83,000 distinct CDR3 sequences, with around 1.5% going to the ten biggest clones. Sample: naive CXCR3- CD8+ T cells from blood. Specified subset: CD45RO-CCR7+CD27+CD95- naive CD8+ T cells lacking CXCR3 (TNR3-). The receptor was isolated from a human donor in good health. Some clones in this sample may be carry-over from other donors' samples. The chain combines TRBV9 with TRBJ1-1; the D gene TCRdb calls, TRBD1, cannot be checked with no DNA. The CDR3 sequence: CASSVDPQGALAEAFF.